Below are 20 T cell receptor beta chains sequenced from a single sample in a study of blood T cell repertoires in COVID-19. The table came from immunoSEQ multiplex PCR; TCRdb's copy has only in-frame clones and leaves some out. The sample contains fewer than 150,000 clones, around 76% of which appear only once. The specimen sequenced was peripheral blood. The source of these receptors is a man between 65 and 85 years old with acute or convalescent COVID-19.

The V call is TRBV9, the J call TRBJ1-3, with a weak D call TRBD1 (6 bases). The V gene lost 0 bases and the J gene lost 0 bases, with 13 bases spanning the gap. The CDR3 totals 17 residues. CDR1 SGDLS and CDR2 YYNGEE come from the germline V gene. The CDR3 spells CASSVGQALSSGNTIYF. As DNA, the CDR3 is TGTGCCAGCAGCGTAGGACAGGCCCTAAGCTCTGGAAACACCATATATTTT.

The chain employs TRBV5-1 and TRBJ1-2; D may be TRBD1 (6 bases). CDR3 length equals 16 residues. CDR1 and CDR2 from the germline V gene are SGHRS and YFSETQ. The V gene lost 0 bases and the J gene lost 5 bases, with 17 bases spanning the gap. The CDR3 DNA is TGCGCCAGCAGCTTGGGATGGAGTGGGACAAGTTATGGCTACACCTTC. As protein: CASSLGWSGTSYGYTF.

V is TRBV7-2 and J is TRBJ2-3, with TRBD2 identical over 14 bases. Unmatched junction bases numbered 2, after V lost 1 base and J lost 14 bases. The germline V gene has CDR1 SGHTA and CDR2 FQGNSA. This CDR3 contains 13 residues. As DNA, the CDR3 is TGTGCCAGCAGCTTAGGGACTAGCGGGGGGTCGTATTTT. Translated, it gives CASSLGTSGGSYF.

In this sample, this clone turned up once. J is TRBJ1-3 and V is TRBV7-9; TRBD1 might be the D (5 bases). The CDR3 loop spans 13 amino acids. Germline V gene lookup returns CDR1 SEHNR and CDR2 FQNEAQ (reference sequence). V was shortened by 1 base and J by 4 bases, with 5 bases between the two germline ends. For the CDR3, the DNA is TGTGCCAGCAGCTTAGAGGGGGGAAACACCATATATTTT. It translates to CASSLEGGNTIYF.

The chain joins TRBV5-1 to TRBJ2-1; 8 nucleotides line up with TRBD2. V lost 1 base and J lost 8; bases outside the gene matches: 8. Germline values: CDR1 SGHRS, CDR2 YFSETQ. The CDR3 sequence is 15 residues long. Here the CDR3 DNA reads TGCGCCAGCAGCTTGCGGGGGGGCAAAGGGGATGAGCAGTTCTTC. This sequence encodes CASSLRGGKGDEQFF.

For the CDR3, the DNA is TGTGCCAGCAGCTTAAATCTCCCTGGACAGGCTGGCGGTTCACCCCTCCACTTT. Protein: CASSLNLPGQAGGSPLHF. V usage is TRBV7-3 and J usage is TRBJ1-6; 7 bases fit TRBD1. Germline V lookup: CDR1 SGHTA, CDR2 FQGTGA. The CDR3 spans 18 residues. V gave up 1 base and J gave up 9 bases; unmatched junction bases: 15.

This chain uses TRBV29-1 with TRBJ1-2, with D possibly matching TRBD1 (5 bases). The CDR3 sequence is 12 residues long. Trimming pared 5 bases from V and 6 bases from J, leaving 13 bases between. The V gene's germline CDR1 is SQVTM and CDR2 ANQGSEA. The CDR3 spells CSVPQSGNGYTF. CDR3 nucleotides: TGCAGCGTTCCTCAATCAGGGAATGGCTACACCTTC.

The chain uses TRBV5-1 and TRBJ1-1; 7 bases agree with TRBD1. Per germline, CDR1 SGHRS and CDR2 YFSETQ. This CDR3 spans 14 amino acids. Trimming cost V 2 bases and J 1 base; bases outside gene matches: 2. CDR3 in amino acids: CASSFRTGNTEAFF. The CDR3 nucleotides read TGCGCCAGCAGCTTTCGGACAGGGAACACTGAAGCTTTCTTT.

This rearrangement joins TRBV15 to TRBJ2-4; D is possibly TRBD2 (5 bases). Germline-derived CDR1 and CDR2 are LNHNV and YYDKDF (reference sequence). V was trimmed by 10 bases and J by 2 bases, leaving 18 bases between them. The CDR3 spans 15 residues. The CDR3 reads CAIGPGSGTKNIQYF. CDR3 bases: TGTGCCATCGGCCCGGGATCCGGGACCAAAAACATTCAGTACTTC.

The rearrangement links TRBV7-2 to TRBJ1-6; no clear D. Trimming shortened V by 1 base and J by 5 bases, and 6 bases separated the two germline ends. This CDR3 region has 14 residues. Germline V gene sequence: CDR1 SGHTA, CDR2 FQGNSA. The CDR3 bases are TGTGCCAGCAGCTTAGGGCCGAATAATTCACCCCTCCACTTT. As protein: CASSLGPNNSPLHF.

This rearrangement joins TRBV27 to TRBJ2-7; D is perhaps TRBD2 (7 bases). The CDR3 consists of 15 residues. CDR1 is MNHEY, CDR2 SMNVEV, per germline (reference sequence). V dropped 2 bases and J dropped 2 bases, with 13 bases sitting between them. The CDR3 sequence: CASSLEGGRTYEQYF. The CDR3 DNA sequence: TGTGCCAGCAGTTTAGAGGGGGGGCGGACCTACGAGCAGTACTTC.

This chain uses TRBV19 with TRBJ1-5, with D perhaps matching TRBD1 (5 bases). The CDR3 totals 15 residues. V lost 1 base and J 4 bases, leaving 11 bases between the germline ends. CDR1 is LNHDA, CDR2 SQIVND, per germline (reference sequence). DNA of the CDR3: TGTGCCAGTAGTATAGGGGGCAGTAGGAATCAGCCCCAGCATTTT. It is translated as CASSIGGSRNQPQHF. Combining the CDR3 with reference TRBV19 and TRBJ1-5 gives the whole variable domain DGGITQSPKYLFRKEGQNVTLSCEQNLNHDAMYWYRQDPGQGLRLIYYSQIVNDFQKGDIAEGYSVSREKKESFPLTVTSAQKNPTAFYLCASSIGGSRNQPQHFGDGTRLSIL.

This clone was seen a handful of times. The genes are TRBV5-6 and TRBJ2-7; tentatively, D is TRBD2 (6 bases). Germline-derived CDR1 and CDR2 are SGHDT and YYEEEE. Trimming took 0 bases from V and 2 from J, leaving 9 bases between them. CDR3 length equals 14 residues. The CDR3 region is CASSLGTTPYEQYF. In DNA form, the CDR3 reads TGTGCCAGCAGCTTGGGGACTACCCCCTACGAGCAGTACTTC.

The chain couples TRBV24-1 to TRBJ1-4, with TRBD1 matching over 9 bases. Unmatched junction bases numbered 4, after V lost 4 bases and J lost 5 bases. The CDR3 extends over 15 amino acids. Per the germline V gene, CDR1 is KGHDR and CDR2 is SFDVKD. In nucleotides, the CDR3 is TGTGCCACCAGTGACCCCGGGACAGGGAATGAAAAACTGTTTTTT. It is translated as CATSDPGTGNEKLFF.

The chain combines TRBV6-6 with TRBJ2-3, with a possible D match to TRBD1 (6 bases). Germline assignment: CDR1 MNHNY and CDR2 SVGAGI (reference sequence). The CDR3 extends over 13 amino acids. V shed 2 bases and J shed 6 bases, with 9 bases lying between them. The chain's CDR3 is CASSYTGWDTQYF. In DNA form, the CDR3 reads TGTGCCAGCAGTTACACAGGGTGGGATACGCAGTATTTT.

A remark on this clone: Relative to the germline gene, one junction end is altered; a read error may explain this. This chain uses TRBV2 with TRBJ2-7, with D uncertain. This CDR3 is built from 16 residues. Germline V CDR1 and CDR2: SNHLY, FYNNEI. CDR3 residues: CASRYSLQTPSSEQYF. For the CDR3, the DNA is TGTGCCAGCAGGTACTCCCTACAGACCCCGTCCTCCGAGCAGTACTTC. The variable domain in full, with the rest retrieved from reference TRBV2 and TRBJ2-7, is EPEVTQTPSHQVTQMGQEVILRCVPISNHLYFYWYRQILGQKVEFLVSFYNNEISEKSEIFDDQFSVERPDGSNFTLKIRSTKLEDSAMYFCASRYSLQTPSSEQYFGPGTRLTVT.

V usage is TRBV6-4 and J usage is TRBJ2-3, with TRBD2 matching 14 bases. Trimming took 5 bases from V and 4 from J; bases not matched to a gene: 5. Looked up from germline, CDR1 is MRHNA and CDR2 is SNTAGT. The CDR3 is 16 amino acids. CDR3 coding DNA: TGTGCCAGCAGTCTGACTAGCGGGGGGGGCGCAGATACGCAGTATTTT. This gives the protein CASSLTSGGGADTQYF.

The DNA for the CDR3 is TGTGCCAGCAGCCCCCGGTCATCCCGCGGGGCAGCTACAGTGAACACTGAAGCTTTCTTT. Translation: CASSPRSSRGAATVNTEAFF. The genes are TRBV6-6 and TRBJ1-1; TRBD1 might be the D (5 bases). The CDR3 is 20 residues long. V was clipped by 6 bases and J by 0 bases, with 29 bases between them. CDR1 MNHNY and CDR2 SVGAGI come from the germline V gene (reference sequence).

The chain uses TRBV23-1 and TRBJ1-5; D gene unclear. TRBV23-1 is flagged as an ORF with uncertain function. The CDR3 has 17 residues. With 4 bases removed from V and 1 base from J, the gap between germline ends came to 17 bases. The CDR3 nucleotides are TGCGCCAGCAGTCGGCTTCTGGTCCCTCTGAGCAATCAGCCCCAGCATTTT. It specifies CASSRLLVPLSNQPQHF.

CDR3 bases: TGTGCCAGCAGCCAAGTGGCAGGGTGGGAGACCCAGTACTTC. This translates into CASSQVAGWETQYF. The chain carries TRBV14 and TRBJ2-5; TRBD1 is a possible D gene (5 bases). Looked up from germline, CDR1 is SGHDN and CDR2 is FVKESK. The ends were cut back, 1 base at V and 5 bases at J, with 11 bases in the middle. This CDR3 has 14 residues.